The entry that follows covers one T cell receptor beta chain sequence. Its specificity is not known. This record comes from a study of OX40 agonist ivuxolimab in advanced cancers. The germline V and J ends were trimmed by 4 bases and 4 bases, with 8 bases remaining between them. The CDR3 has 13 residues. Germline loops: CDR1 SGHNT, CDR2 YYREEE (reference sequence). The study, taken as a whole, reports: In CD8+ T cells, expanded clones were on average more numerous than in CD4+.

Sequencing was performed with immunoSEQ multiplex PCR; in TCRdb, only in-frame clones are kept and a portion is missing. The table lists about 40,000 clones, about 86% of them singletons. The input for sequencing was CD4+ or CD8+ T cells sorted from blood, taken in a trial of the OX40 agonist ivuxolimab. V gene TRBV5-4 combines with J gene TRBJ2-2; D is perhaps TRBD2 (6 bases). The sequence derives from an adult with an advanced solid tumor such as melanoma, head and neck, liver or kidney cancer. The CDR3 DNA reads as TGTGCCAGCAGCCGGGAGATCACCGGGGAGCTGTTTTTT. As protein: CASSREITGELFF.